This T cell receptor beta chain was documented in a study of shared clonotypes between healthy human individuals. Only in-frame clones appear in the TCRdb table, and some are missing; sequencing was by immunoSEQ multiplex PCR. Among 600,000 to 800,000 clones, around 70% were seen once, and the ten largest hold under 2%. Regarding this clone: Its cognate antigen is unknown. The sample carries other DNA sequences with the same CDR3.

CDR3 size: 13 residues. Germline V lookup: CDR1 KGHSH, CDR2 LQKENI. With 4 bases clipped from V and 6 bases from J, the junction kept 2 bases outside the gene matches. Regarding the study as a whole: Of the naive CD4 clonotypes, around 4.8% were shared across four donors. Across subsets, estimated richness was generally greater for naive than for memory populations.

The TCR sequence derives from a woman between 25 and 40 years old in good health. The J gene is TRBJ2-1, the V gene TRBV18, with 8 bases aligning to TRBD2. Material for sequencing was memory CD4+ T cells sorted from blood. Subset indicated: CD45RA-negative fraction. CDR3 sequence reads: CASSLGTSNEQFF. The CDR3 DNA reads TGTGCCAGCTCACTCGGGACTAGCAATGAGCAGTTCTTC.